This T cell receptor beta chain was profiled in a study of low-dose radiotherapy and immunotherapy resistance in tumors. cDNA synthesis used a TRAV/TRBV-specific primer set for both chains. TCRs were amplified for around 20 PCR cycles with a constant-region primer and V-primer adapter. One entry per CDR3 protein results from TCRdb running MiXCR on the reads. The profile covers 85,000 to 95,000 distinct CDR3 sequences, with more than 7.5% appearing a single time and 0.95% to 1.3% taken by the ten largest. This CDR3 comprises 14 residues. CDR1 and CDR2 from the germline V gene are SGHRS and YFSETQ. Trimming took 2 bases from V and 7 from J, leaving 13 bases between them. Time point reported: before trial treatment. Donors were treated with nivolumab, ipilimumab, aspirin, and low-dose cyclophosphamide and radiotherapy. There are many counts of this clonotype.

This sequence originates from a male donor with prostate cancer. This material consisted of PBMCs, taken before treatment. This chain links TRBV5-1 with TRBJ2-1; D perhaps matches TRBD2 (7 bases). The CDR3: CASSFMAGANEQFF. CDR3 DNA: TGCGCCAGCAGCTTTATGGCGGGGGCAAATGAGCAGTTCTTC. Variable domain in full (rest from reference TRBV5-1 and TRBJ2-1): KAGVTQTPRYLIKTRGQQVTLSCSPISGHRSVSWYQQTPGQGLQFLFEYFSETQRNKGNFPGRFSGRQFSNSRSEMNVSTLELGDSALYLCASSFMAGANEQFFGPGTRLTVL.